A single sample gave rise to the 20 T cell receptor beta chains below, sequenced in a study of graft-versus-host responses after intestinal transplantation. Profiled with immunoSEQ multiplex PCR; TCRdb holds only in-frame clones, not every one. The table includes roughly 100,000 clones, roughly 93% detected once. These TCRs are of unknown antigen specificity. The material was unstimulated CD8+ T cells sorted from spleen or lymph node cells, obtained before intestinal transplant. These receptors were collected from a human donor who received an intestinal transplant.

The chain has TRBV6-5 and TRBJ2-1, with D perhaps matching TRBD2 (6 bases). Trimming took off 7 bases at V and 4 bases at J, with 17 bases between the two ends. The germline V gene has CDR1 MNHEY and CDR2 SVGAGI. The CDR3 is made up of 15 amino acids. The CDR3 DNA sequence: TGTGCCAGCACCGCGGGGACGGAGTTTTACAATGAGCAGTTCTTC. This translates into CASTAGTEFYNEQFF.

This chain connects TRBV4-2 to TRBJ1-5; 8 positions match TRBD1. The germline V gene encodes CDR1 LGHNA and CDR2 YNFKEQ. V gave up 0 bases and J gave up 2 bases; unmatched junction bases: 0. The length of the CDR3 is 15 residues. CDR3 amino acids: CASSQEQGGNQPQHF. CDR3 coding DNA: TGTGCCAGCAGCCAAGAACAGGGGGGCAATCAGCCCCAGCATTTT.

The chain carries TRBV11-3 and TRBJ2-1, with TRBD2 as a possible D gene (5 bases). Germline V CDR1 and CDR2: SGHNT, YENEEA. With 2 bases removed from V and 8 bases from J, the gap between germline ends came to 22 bases. The CDR3 totals 17 residues. The CDR3 spells CASSLSPRSAVYYEQFF. As DNA, the CDR3 is TGTGCCAGCAGCTTATCGCCTCGTAGCGCCGTTTACTATGAGCAGTTCTTC.

The V call is TRBV2, the J call TRBJ2-1; TRBD1 matches 7 bases. The CDR3 spans 16 residues. Germline CDR1 and CDR2: SNHLY and FYNNEI. J lost 3 bases, V lost 8 bases, and 13 bases had no gene match. The CDR3 DNA is TGTGCCAGCGGGGATCCCGAACAGGGGAGCTACAATGAGCAGTTCTTC. Residues: CASGDPEQGSYNEQFF.

The V and J genes are TRBV5-4 and TRBJ1-1; D is unresolved. Germline CDR1 is SGHNT and CDR2 is YYREEE (reference sequence). The V and J ends lost 0 bases and 1 base respectively, with 7 bases between them. This CDR3 contains 14 residues. CDR3 sequence: CASSLADSNTEAFF. The CDR3 DNA sequence: TGTGCCAGCAGCTTGGCAGACTCGAACACTGAAGCTTTCTTT.

The chain joins TRBV5-6 to TRBJ2-5; a possible D gene is TRBD2 (7 bases). The J call is doubtful: the DNA matches TRBJ2-7 better. Germline V CDR1 and CDR2: SGHDT, YYEEEE. CDR3 length: 13 amino acids. The CDR3 sequence is CASSAGASHEQYF. In DNA form, the CDR3 reads TGTGCCAGCAGCGCGGGGGCCAGCCACGAGCAGTACTTC.

The chain has TRBV13 and TRBJ2-1, with 7 bases matching TRBD1. Trimming removed 5 bases from V and 12 bases from J; junction bases left unmatched: 16. The CDR3 runs 15 residues. Germline V gene data show CDR1 as PRHDT and CDR2 as FYEKMQ (reference sequence). CDR3 loop: CASSPTGAPSSVQFF. In DNA form, the CDR3 reads TGTGCCAGCAGCCCCACAGGGGCTCCATCTTCTGTGCAGTTCTTC.

The gene calls are TRBV7-8 and TRBJ2-5; D gene ambiguous. Trimming stripped 5 bases from V and 5 bases from J, with 9 bases between. This CDR3 comprises 12 residues. CDR1 SGHVS and CDR2 FQNEAQ come from the germline V gene. The CDR3 DNA is TGTGCCAGCAGCCAGCTCAGGGAGACCCAGTACTTC. It yields the protein CASSQLRETQYF.

This clone has a single count. The rearrangement uses TRBV11-2 and TRBJ2-3; possible D gene TRBD2, 6 bases. This CDR3 has 14 residues. The germline V gene encodes CDR1 SGHAT and CDR2 FQNNGV. Trimming pared 3 bases from V and 0 bases from J, leaving 7 bases between. CDR3 protein: CASSFGGSTDTQYF. The CDR3 coding sequence is TGTGCCAGCAGCTTCGGGGGTAGCACAGATACGCAGTATTTT.

The genes are TRBV11-2 and TRBJ2-5, with D perhaps matching TRBD2 (5 bases). V shed 5 bases and J shed 3 bases, with 16 bases lying between them. CDR1 and CDR2 (germline): SGHAT, FQNNGV. This CDR3 has 15 residues. The CDR3: CASSPTRGNEETQYF. As DNA, the CDR3 is TGTGCCAGCAGCCCCACGAGAGGGAACGAAGAGACCCAGTACTTC.

The chain carries TRBV7-9 and TRBJ1-5; D remains ambiguous. V lost 5 bases, J lost 4 bases, and 12 bases lay in between. This CDR3 has 14 residues. Germline V gives CDR1 SEHNR, CDR2 FQNEAQ (reference sequence). For the CDR3, the DNA is TGTGCCAGCAGCCCACCGGACGGGAATCAGCCCCAGCATTTT. It translates to CASSPPDGNQPQHF.

This chain joins TRBV27 and TRBJ2-7; tentatively, D is TRBD2 (7 bases). The CDR3 extends over 15 amino acids. Trimming pared 4 bases from V and 1 base from J, leaving 14 bases between. CDR1 and CDR2 from the germline V gene are MNHEY and SMNVEV (reference sequence). The CDR3 coding sequence is TGTGCCAGCAGTTCAATCGGGGGGCTGTCCTACGAGCAGTACTTC. Encoded protein: CASSSIGGLSYEQYF.

Regarding this clone: The junction shows a germline mismatch at one end, possibly a read error. The rearrangement joins TRBV13 to TRBJ2-1; tentative D call: TRBD1 (5 bases). The CDR3 loop spans 12 amino acids. The germline V gene has CDR1 PRHDT and CDR2 FYEKMQ (reference sequence). Written as DNA, the CDR3 is TGTGCCAGCAGCCTAGGGGTAAATGAGCAGTTCTTC. Translated, it gives CASSLGVNEQFF.

This clone has only a few counts. V and J are TRBV7-9 and TRBJ2-1; the match to TRBD2 covers 8 bases. This CDR3 contains 16 residues. Germline lookup yields CDR1 SEHNR and CDR2 FQNEAQ (reference sequence). Trimming cost V 4 bases and J 4 bases; bases outside gene matches: 9. The CDR3 bases are TGTGCCAGCAGCTCCACACTAGCGGAGTATTACAATGAGCAGTTCTTC. Translated: CASSSTLAEYYNEQFF.

This clone was counted a single time. This sequence joins TRBV4-1 and TRBJ2-2; perhaps D is TRBD1 or TRBD2 (5 bases each). Germline-derived CDR1 and CDR2 are MGHRA and YSYEKL. This CDR3 has 14 residues. The V end was cut by 1 base, the J end by 7 bases, with 10 bases between. CDR3 bases: TGCGCCAGCAGCCAAGGGATGGGGGACGGGGAGCTGTTTTTT. Translation gives CASSQGMGDGELFF.

CDR3 protein: CASSPASGYSDEQYF. The CDR3 DNA reads TGTGCCAGCAGCCCCGCGTCAGGGTATAGCGACGAGCAGTACTTC. V and J are TRBV7-9 and TRBJ2-7; D may be TRBD1 or TRBD2 (5 bases each). The CDR3 has 15 amino acids. Germline lookup yields CDR1 SEHNR and CDR2 FQNEAQ (reference sequence). Trimming removed 5 bases at V and 5 bases at J, with 19 bases between.

The CDR3 reads CASSRAPTDTQYF. CDR3 DNA sequence: TGTGCCAGCAGCCGAGCCCCTACAGATACGCAGTATTTT. The J gene is TRBJ2-3, the V gene TRBV7-6; no clear D gene. Germline CDR1 is SGHVS and CDR2 is FNYEAQ. This CDR3 has 13 amino acids. V shed 5 bases and J shed 3 bases, with 9 bases lying between them.

The chain uses TRBV5-4 and TRBJ1-1; 9 bases agree with TRBD1. Trimming removed 5 bases from V and 3 bases from J; junction bases left unmatched: 17. The CDR3 extends over 18 amino acids. Germline-derived CDR1 and CDR2 are SGHNT and YYREEE (reference sequence). CDR3 protein: CASSPKDRGVLLDTEAFF. The CDR3 coding sequence is TGTGCCAGCAGTCCTAAGGACAGGGGAGTTTTGCTTGACACTGAAGCTTTCTTT.

This chain uses TRBV5-1 with TRBJ2-1, with D possibly matching TRBD1 (5 bases). The germline V gene has CDR1 SGHRS and CDR2 YFSETQ. The V and J ends lost 4 bases and 0 bases respectively, with 14 bases between them. This CDR3 is 16 amino acids long. The CDR3 loop is CASSPTDRVSYNEQFF. In DNA form, the CDR3 reads TGCGCCAGCAGCCCAACCGACAGAGTCTCCTACAATGAGCAGTTCTTC.

The sample holds a few counts of this clone. The chain uses TRBV27 and TRBJ1-2; D not certain. The CDR3 extends over 13 amino acids. CDR1 is MNHEY and CDR2 is SMNVEV in the germline V gene (reference sequence). V lost 2 bases, J lost 5 bases, and 9 bases lay in between. The CDR3 nucleotides read TGTGCCAGCAGTTTAGGGGTTGAGTATGGCTACACCTTC. The encoded protein is CASSLGVEYGYTF.